This TCR beta chain was captured by sequencing in a study of human thymus T cells (dated by TCRdb to 2020 to 2022). Broadly, across the study: The study characterized TCR alpha and beta repertoires from fewer than ten infant thymus samples and a few related peripheral blood samples. Donor ages ranging from roughly 6 to 244 days were recorded, and more than 5 male and two female infants were included in the cohort. Broader findings and caveats from the paper: The related research found that thymic TCR repertoires overlapped highly between unrelated individuals. V and J gene segment usage appeared biased in both thymic and peripheral blood repertoires. On average, thymus samples gave 800,000 or so unique TCRB clonotypes, whereas blood samples gave around 84,000.

The CDR3 runs 20 amino acids, cysteine and phenylalanine included. Only the CDR3 region is kept as DNA, spanning 60 bases read in frame from base 1. CDR1 and CDR2, looked up from the germline V gene, are MGHRA and YSYEKL. V and J lose 4 bases and 0 bases, and a span of 22 bases separates them. About this clone: This clone's antigen is unknown. No base qualities exist here, and no much larger clone lies one base off it.

Thymus tissue was obtained as surgical resects removed during corrective cardiac surgery. Immunologically healthy infants undergoing open corrective cardiac surgery for congenital heart defects in Finland were used as donors. Thymocytes were mechanically released from the tissue and were stored as pellets of 10-30 million cells at -70 degrees C. Genomic DNA was extracted from frozen cell pellets with a QIAsymphony instrument. TCRB and TCRAD loci were amplified from a standardized quantity of quality-controlled genomic DNA using the immunoSEQ multiplex PCR assay. The V(D)J region was spanned by amplicons of a length sufficient to cover the CDR3 and to identify V and J genes. Through the commercial immunoSEQ service, the amplicons were sequenced on an Illumina platform. In the original analysis: Corrections for primer bias and sequencing errors followed previously described methods, while TCRAD and TCRB definitions were based on the IMGT database. Analysis of the repertoires was done with immunoSEQ Analyzer 3.0 and VDJTools and included basic statistics, V/J segment usage, diversity estimates, rarefaction and pairwise overlap. Diversity was estimated using the Chao1, ChaoE, Efron-Thisted, Shannon and inverse Simpson indices, and was also estimated on datasets down-sampled to the size of the smallest sample. Repertoire overlap was determined by strict matching of CDR3 nucleotide sequence, V gene and J gene, and Jaccard-based multidimensional scaling clustering was applied. TCRdb re-hosts the immuneACCESS table, in-frame sequences only. Its copies lack some clones; in the studies checked, an unresolved V gene accounts for under half of them, and the cause for the rest is not known. That table is the source of V, J and clone size, and D and trimming were worked out from the DNA. This sample is represented by tens of thousands of clones; around 96% of them were singletons. The biggest ten clones account for under 0.035% of the sample.

The origin of this receptor is a boy in the first two years of life with a congenital heart defect but otherwise immunologically healthy. Rearrangement joined TRBV4-1 to TRBJ2-6; the D gene is not confidently resolved. Sequencing was carried out using thymus tissue. The CDR3 is CASSRQEKTQPHSGANVLTF. The DNA sequence is given as TGCGCCAGCAGCCGGCAGGAAAAAACACAACCGCACTCTGGGGCCAACGTCCTGACTTTC.